This section outlines one T cell receptor (beta chain) sequence together with its context. TCRdb's table, derived via immunoSEQ multiplex PCR, lists solely in-frame clones and lacks some. The repertoire holds 150,000 to 200,000 clones, with approximately 80% as singletons. Recovered Cohort 3 donors showed two negative PCRs, clearance, or symptom resolution. This specimen comes from a study of blood T cell repertoires in COVID-19. This TCR derives from a man in his forties or fifties who had recovered from COVID-19. The sequenced sample consisted of PBMCs or T cells enriched from blood (not recorded which).

CDR3 in amino acids: CASSPGREGGYTF. DNA for the CDR3: TGCGCCAGCAGCCCGGGCAGGGAGGGTGGCTACACCTTC. The J gene is TRBJ1-2, the V gene TRBV5-1, with D tentatively TRBD1 (5 bases). The V gene's germline CDR1 is SGHRS and CDR2 YFSETQ. The CDR3 is made up of 13 amino acids. Trimming stripped 4 bases from V and 7 bases from J, with 14 bases between.